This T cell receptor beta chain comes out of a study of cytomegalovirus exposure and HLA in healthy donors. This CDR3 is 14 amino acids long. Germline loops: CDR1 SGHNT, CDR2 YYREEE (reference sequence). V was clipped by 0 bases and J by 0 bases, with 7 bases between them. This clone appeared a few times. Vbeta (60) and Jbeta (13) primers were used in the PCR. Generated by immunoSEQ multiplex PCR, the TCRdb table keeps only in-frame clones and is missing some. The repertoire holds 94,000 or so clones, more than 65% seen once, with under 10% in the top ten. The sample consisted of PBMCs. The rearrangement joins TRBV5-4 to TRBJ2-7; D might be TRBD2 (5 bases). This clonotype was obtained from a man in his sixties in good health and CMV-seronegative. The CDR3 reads CASSLEGSSYEQYF. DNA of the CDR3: TGTGCCAGCAGCTTGGAAGGGAGCTCCTACGAGCAGTACTTC.